This passage covers 5 T cell receptor beta chains from one sample sequenced in a study of T cell changes during pregnancy in multiple sclerosis. Repertoires were generated with immunoSEQ multiplex PCR, while TCRdb's copy carries only in-frame clones and drops some. The sample holds 30,000 to 50,000 clones; roughly nine tenths are singletons and the top ten take around 0.8%. This specimen consisted of CD4+ T cells from peripheral blood mononuclear cells, obtained in the third trimester of pregnancy. The source is a female donor with multiple sclerosis, enrolled in a pregnancy study.

This chain links TRBV7-2 with TRBJ1-2; no reliable D call. This CDR3 is 13 amino acids long. Germline-derived CDR1 and CDR2 are SGHTA and FQGNSA. Trimming pared 3 bases from V and 1 base from J, leaving 6 bases between. CDR3 DNA: TGTGCCAGCAGCTTCGGGTTTAACTATGGCTACACCTTC. Protein product: CASSFGFNYGYTF.

The chain uses TRBV7-9 and TRBJ2-3; the match to TRBD2 covers 10 bases. Per germline, CDR1 SEHNR and CDR2 FQNEAQ (reference sequence). V dropped 4 bases and J dropped 13; count of bases not matched to a gene: 11. CDR3 size: 14 residues. CDR3 nucleotides: TGTGCCAGCAGCTCGACTAGCGGGCCCGTTATTAAGTATTTT. Its translation: CASSSTSGPVIKYF.

This clone has just one count. The chain employs TRBV6-1 and TRBJ1-5; 7 bases match TRBD1. There are 17 residues in the CDR3. Germline values: CDR1 MNHNS, CDR2 SASEGT. The V segment lost 2 bases and the J segment 2 bases; nucleotides outside the gene matches: 9. This CDR3 reads CASSETPQTGRNQPQHF. In DNA, the CDR3 is TGTGCCAGCAGTGAAACCCCTCAGACAGGGCGCAATCAGCCCCAGCATTTT.

V gene TRBV7-6 combines with J gene TRBJ2-1, with TRBD2 matching over 10 bases. V gave up 1 base and J gave up 7 bases; unmatched junction bases: 4. The CDR3 covers 15 residues. Per germline, CDR1 SGHVS and CDR2 FNYEAQ. This CDR3 is CASSLGLAGVNEQFF. DNA for the CDR3: TGTGCCAGCAGCTTAGGCCTAGCGGGAGTGAATGAGCAGTTCTTC. Supplemented by reference TRBV7-6 and TRBJ2-1, the full variable domain reads GAGVSQSPRYKVTKRGQDVALRCDPISGHVSLYWYRQALGQGPEFLTYFNYEAQQDKSGLPNDRFSAERPEGSISTLTIQRTEQRDSAMYRCASSLGLAGVNEQFFGPGTRLTVL.

The sample holds a few counts of this clone. The V gene is TRBV11-3, the J gene TRBJ2-7, with 13 bases lining up with TRBD2. CDR3 size: 15 residues. The J segment lost 3 bases and the V segment lost 3 bases, leaving 2 bases of the junction unmatched. Germline CDR1 SGHNT, CDR2 YENEEA. CDR3 protein: CASSFRLAGGYEQYF. In DNA, the CDR3 is TGTGCCAGCAGCTTTAGACTAGCGGGAGGCTACGAGCAGTACTTC.